These T cell receptor beta chains were read from a single sample in a study of blood T cell repertoires in COVID-19. Repertoires were generated with immunoSEQ multiplex PCR, while TCRdb's copy carries only in-frame clones and drops some. The sample has under 200,000 clones, about four fifths seen once. The specimen was PBMCs or T cells enriched from blood (not recorded which). All receptors come from a man in his fifties or sixties who had recovered from COVID-19. The CDR3 runs from the conserved cysteine through the conserved F or W.

v_gene,j_gene,CDR3aa
TRBV7-2,TRBJ2-1,CASSLTFGGFYNEQFF
TRBV7-3,TRBJ2-3,CASSPPRGRRDTQYF
TRBV27,TRBJ2-3,CASTATSGPDTQYF
TRBV19,TRBJ1-2,CASSNGIYGYTF
TRBV19,TRBJ2-6,CASIDRRPGANVLTF
TRBV4-1,TRBJ1-5,CASSQEGRALEPQHF
TRBV4-1,TRBJ2-2,CASSSAQHTGELFF
TRBV4-3,TRBJ2-1,CASSQEAIRFNEQFF
TRBV19,TRBJ1-6,CASKAGSGGSPLHF
TRBV4-2,TRBJ2-2,CASSPERGGAGELFF
TRBV2,TRBJ2-7,CASSDRQYEQYF
TRBV7-9,TRBJ1-6,CASSYGRNSPLHF
TRBV7-8,TRBJ2-5,CASSLGPGSRETQYF
TRBV18,TRBJ2-7,CASSPGLSYEQYF
TRBV18,TRBJ1-4,CASSPTGENEKLFF
TRBV4-3,TRBJ1-3,CASSQEWASSGNTIYF
TRBV5-1,TRBJ1-6,CASSLAGQDNSPLHF
TRBV11-2,TRBJ2-6,CASSLGRESSGANVLTF
TRBV15,TRBJ1-5,CATSRDQGQPQHF
TRBV2,TRBJ1-5,CASSATGTQPQHF
TRBV5-1,TRBJ1-2,CASSPTTSTTGNYGYTF
TRBV25-1,TRBJ1-4,CASGRTTTNEKLFF
TRBV21-1,TRBJ2-5,CASSKGPPRQGLGETQYF
TRBV6-2/TRBV6-3,TRBJ1-2,CASSYEVTAGYTF
TRBV19,TRBJ2-6,CASSILRSSGANVLTF
TRBV30,TRBJ1-3,CAWSVPVDTIYF
TRBV10-2,TRBJ2-5,CASSESGRGYQETQYF